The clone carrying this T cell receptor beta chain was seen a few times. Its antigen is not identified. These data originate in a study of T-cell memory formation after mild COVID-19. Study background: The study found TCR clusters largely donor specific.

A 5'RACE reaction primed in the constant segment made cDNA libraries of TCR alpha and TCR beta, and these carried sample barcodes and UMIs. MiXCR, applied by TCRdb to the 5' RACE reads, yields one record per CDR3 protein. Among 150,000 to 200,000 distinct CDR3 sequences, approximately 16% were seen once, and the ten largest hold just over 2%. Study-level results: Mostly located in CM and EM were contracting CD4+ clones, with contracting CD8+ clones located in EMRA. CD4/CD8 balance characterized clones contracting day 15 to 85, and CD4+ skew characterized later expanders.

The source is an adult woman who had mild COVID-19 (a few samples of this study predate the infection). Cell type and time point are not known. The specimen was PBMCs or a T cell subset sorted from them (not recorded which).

This CDR3 is CSVEDLGPRGIQYF. CDR3 in DNA: TGCAGCGTTGAAGATCTCGGGCCCAGGGGCATTCAGTACTTC. V usage is TRBV29-1 and J usage is TRBJ2-4; weak D call: TRBD1 (6 bases). The CDR3 contains 14 residues. Germline values: CDR1 SQVTM, CDR2 ANQGSEA. V shed 0 bases and J shed 9 bases, with 15 bases lying between them.